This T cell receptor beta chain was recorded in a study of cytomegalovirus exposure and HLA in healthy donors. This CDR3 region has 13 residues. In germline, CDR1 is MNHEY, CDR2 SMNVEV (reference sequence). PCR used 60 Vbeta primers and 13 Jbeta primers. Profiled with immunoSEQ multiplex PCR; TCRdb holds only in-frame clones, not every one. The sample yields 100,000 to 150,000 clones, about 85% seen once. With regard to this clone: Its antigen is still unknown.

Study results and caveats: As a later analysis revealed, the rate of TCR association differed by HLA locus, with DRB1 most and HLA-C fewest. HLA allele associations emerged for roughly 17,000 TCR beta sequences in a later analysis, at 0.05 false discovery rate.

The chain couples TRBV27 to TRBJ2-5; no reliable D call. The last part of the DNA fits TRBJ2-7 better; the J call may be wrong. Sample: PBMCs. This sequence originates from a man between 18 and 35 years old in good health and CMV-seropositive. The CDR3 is CASSLAGFYEQYF. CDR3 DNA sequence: TGTGCCAGCAGTTTAGCAGGATTCTACGAGCAGTACTTC.